Shown below are 19 T cell receptor beta chains from a single sample sequenced in a study of T cell responses to AZD1222 COVID-19 vaccine. The table came from immunoSEQ multiplex PCR; TCRdb's copy has only in-frame clones and leaves some out. This repertoire shows roughly 120,000 clones, around 94% found once; its top ten account for around 6.6%. This sample comprised peripheral blood, obtained on day 0 of AZD1222 vaccination. Receptors originate from an adult in good health.

The chain carries TRBV19 and TRBJ1-2; 7 bases agree with TRBD1. The CDR3 has 14 residues. The V and J ends lost 6 bases and 7 bases, in that order; junction bases with no gene match: 11. CDR1 is LNHDA and CDR2 is SQIVND in the germline V gene (reference sequence). This chain's CDR3 is CASSPPRGPGGYTF. The CDR3 DNA is TGTGCCAGTAGCCCTCCAAGGGGGCCGGGTGGCTACACCTTC.

This clone was counted a single time. The CDR3 spells CASSLARGNMNTEAFF. The DNA of the CDR3 is TGTGCCAGCAGCTTAGCGCGGGGGAACATGAACACTGAAGCTTTCTTT. The rearrangement joins TRBV7-8 to TRBJ1-1; D possibly corresponds to TRBD1 (5 bases). Per germline, CDR1 SGHVS and CDR2 FQNEAQ. CDR3 length: 16 amino acids. V was shortened by 0 bases and J by 0 bases, with 11 bases between the two germline ends.

The CDR3 here is CASSLSIASSSYNEQFF. CDR3 sequence (DNA): TGTGCCAGCAGCTTGTCAATAGCGTCCAGCTCCTACAATGAGCAGTTCTTC. The chain combines TRBV11-3 with TRBJ2-1; tentatively, D is TRBD2 (5 bases). CDR3 size: 17 residues. Germline values: CDR1 SGHNT, CDR2 YENEEA. Trimming stripped 3 bases from V and 0 bases from J, with 15 bases between.

The chain uses TRBV19 and TRBJ2-3, with D possibly being TRBD1 (6 bases). CDR3 length: 14 residues. V lost 6 bases to trimming and J lost 5 bases, with 15 bases between them. Germline CDR1 and CDR2: LNHDA and SQIVND (reference sequence). The CDR3 DNA is TGTGCCAGTAGAGGGGGTTCCGCCGGAGATACGCAGTATTTT. It specifies CASRGGSAGDTQYF.

The CDR3 protein is CASSAHSGSNEKLFF. DNA of the CDR3: TGTGCCAGCAGCGCCCACTCCGGGAGTAATGAAAAACTGTTTTTT. The chain links TRBV9 to TRBJ1-4; no clear D. Between the trimmed V and J ends, which lost 3 bases and 4 bases, there was a span of 13 bases. This CDR3 is 15 amino acids long. CDR1 is SGDLS and CDR2 is YYNGEE in the germline V gene. The full variable domain, completed using reference TRBV9 and TRBJ1-4, is DSGVTQTPKHLITATGQRVTLRCSPRSGDLSVYWYQQSLDQGLQFLIQYYNGEERAKGNILERFSAQQFPDLHSELNLSSLELGDSALYFCASSAHSGSNEKLFFGSGTQLSVL.

CDR3 region: CASSLGQGYTEAFF. CDR3 nucleotide sequence: TGCGCCAGCAGCCTGGGACAGGGATACACTGAAGCTTTCTTT. The V and J genes are TRBV5-1 and TRBJ1-1; 9 positions agree with TRBD1. Germline V lookup: CDR1 SGHRS, CDR2 YFSETQ. V gave up 4 bases and J gave up 3 bases; unmatched junction bases: 4. The CDR3 covers 14 residues.

The V call is TRBV19, the J call TRBJ1-1; D not certain. Germline CDR1 and CDR2: LNHDA and SQIVND (reference sequence). The germline V and J ends were trimmed by 8 bases and 2 bases, with 9 bases remaining between them. This CDR3 comprises 12 residues. CDR3 in amino acids: CASGPFNTEAFF. The CDR3, as DNA: TGTGCCAGTGGACCCTTTAACACTGAAGCTTTCTTT.

This chain uses TRBV5-6 with TRBJ2-5; D uncertain. This CDR3 comprises 11 residues. Germline CDR1 and CDR2: SGHDT and YYEEEE. Trimming pared 4 bases from V and 2 bases from J, leaving 3 bases between. CDR3 amino acids: CASSLQETQYF. The CDR3 DNA reads as TGTGCCAGCAGCCTGCAAGAGACCCAGTACTTC.

The chain carries TRBV6-5 and TRBJ2-1; weak D call: TRBD2 (6 bases). This CDR3 region has 13 residues. CDR1 is MNHEY and CDR2 is SVGAGI in the germline V gene. V lost 2 bases and J 4 bases, leaving 6 bases between the germline ends. The CDR3, as DNA: TGTGCCAGCAGTTACCGGGGGTACAATGAGCAGTTCTTC. Protein sequence: CASSYRGYNEQFF.

The V call is TRBV5-1, the J call TRBJ1-1, with D possibly being TRBD1 (5 bases). Trimming left V 2 bases short and J 4 bases short, with 12 bases between. The CDR3 has 14 residues. Per the germline V gene, CDR1 is SGHRS and CDR2 is YFSETQ. The CDR3 nucleotides read TGCGCCAGCAGCTTCGAATTGGGGGGCACTGAAGCTTTCTTT. Protein: CASSFELGGTEAFF.

A note on this clone: This same CDR3 is encoded by further DNA sequences in the sample. This chain uses TRBV18 with TRBJ2-5; no clear D gene. V was cut by 3 bases and J by 1 base, with 6 bases left in between. Germline CDR1 and CDR2: KGHSH and LQKENI. CDR3 length: 13 residues. CDR3 DNA: TGTGCCAGCTCACCGAACTTCCAAGAGACCCAGTACTTC. It specifies CASSPNFQETQYF.

The chain is built from TRBV2 and TRBJ1-2; D is undetermined. Trimming removed 4 bases at V and 2 bases at J, with 11 bases between. The germline V gene has CDR1 SNHLY and CDR2 FYNNEI. The CDR3 is made up of 14 amino acids. The CDR3 spells CASSVQASNYGYTF. The CDR3 nucleotides are TGTGCCAGCAGTGTCCAGGCATCGAACTATGGCTACACCTTC.

This clone was observed once. The V and J genes are TRBV6-6 and TRBJ1-2; 9 bases fit TRBD1. V was clipped by 7 bases and J by 4 bases; unmatched bases: 10. Per germline, CDR1 MNHNY and CDR2 SVGAGI (reference sequence). CDR3 size: 15 residues. The CDR3 bases are TGTGCCAGCAAAGAGACCGGGACAGGGTCCTATGGCTACACCTTC. Its protein is CASKETGTGSYGYTF.

The chain joins TRBV5-5 to TRBJ1-2, with 10 bases lining up with TRBD1. This CDR3 is 18 amino acids long. Germline V gene data show CDR1 as SGHKS and CDR2 as YYEKEE (reference sequence). Trimming at V came to 4 bases and at J to 7 bases, leaving 19 bases not matched to a gene. The CDR3 nucleotides are TGTGCCAGCAGCGTATTTTGGGACAGGGGCGAGTCGATGGGTGGCTACACCTTC. Amino acids: CASSVFWDRGESMGGYTF.

The genes are TRBV6-5 and TRBJ2-2; the D call may be TRBD1 or TRBD2 (5 bases each). Per germline, CDR1 MNHEY and CDR2 SVGAGI. This CDR3 spans 13 amino acids. V was pared by 6 bases and J by 6 bases, with 11 bases between. CDR3 sequence: CASRPGRAGELFF. Written as DNA, the CDR3 is TGTGCCAGCAGACCGGGACGAGCCGGGGAGCTGTTTTTT.

This clone was detected a few times. The chain joins TRBV30 to TRBJ1-6, with 7 bases lining up with TRBD1. CDR1 is GTSNPN and CDR2 is SVGIG in the germline V gene (reference sequence). The junction had 6 bases not matched to a gene; V was cut back by 0 bases and J by 10 bases. The CDR3 has 14 residues. The CDR3 sequence: CAWSVRGGRSPLHF. CDR3 DNA: TGTGCCTGGAGTGTACGAGGGGGCAGATCACCCCTCCACTTT.

The J gene is TRBJ2-2, the V gene TRBV18; TRBD1 agrees at 11 bases. The germline gives CDR1 KGHSH, CDR2 LQKENI. V lost 0 bases, J lost 1 base, and 10 bases stayed unmatched. This CDR3 is 20 amino acids long. In DNA, the CDR3 is TGTGCCAGCTCACCACCGCCAGGACAGGGGGCGTTAAGGAACACCGGGGAGCTGTTTTTT. It specifies CASSPPPGQGALRNTGELFF.

The rearrangement links TRBV30 to TRBJ1-1; D is undetermined. The CDR3 spans 15 residues. From germline, CDR1 is GTSNPN and CDR2 SVGIG (reference sequence). V was shortened by 8 bases and J by 1 base, with 20 bases between the two germline ends. The CDR3 region is CALQATTYSNTEAFF. The CDR3 DNA sequence: TGTGCCCTACAAGCCACGACCTATTCGAACACTGAAGCTTTCTTT.

This rearrangement joins TRBV6-1 to TRBJ1-2; D uncertain. In germline, CDR1 is MNHNS, CDR2 SASEGT. V lost 2 bases, J lost 4 bases, and 8 bases lay in between. This CDR3 region has 13 residues. The chain's CDR3 is CASSESQFYGYTF. DNA for the CDR3: TGTGCCAGCAGTGAAAGCCAGTTCTATGGCTACACCTTC.